The 12 T cell receptor beta chains presented below share a single source sample, sequenced in a study of blood T cell repertoires in COVID-19 (dated by TCRdb to 2020 to 2021). Preparation of the library involved the immunoSEQ multiplex PCR assay. TCRdb mirrors the immuneACCESS table, restricted to in-frame sequences. Some clones are absent from its copies; in checked studies, under half trace to an unresolved V gene, and the reason for the others is unknown. The sample table holds some 180,000 clones, of which about 77% were seen once. The top ten constitute 2.5% to 3% of the sample. Specimen: peripheral blood. The receptors stem from a woman of 80 years or more with active or convalescent COVID-19.

V is TRBV27 and J is TRBJ2-1; TRBD1 agrees at 7 bases. Germline CDR1 MNHEY, CDR2 SMNVEV (reference sequence). Trimming removed 6 bases from V and 3 bases from J; junction bases left unmatched: 2. The CDR3 has 13 residues. The CDR3 is CASRGQVYNEQFF. Here the CDR3 DNA reads TGTGCCAGCAGAGGACAGGTCTACAATGAGCAGTTCTTC.

The table lists this clone with a count of one. The junction and the germline gene differ at one end; a read error may be behind it. The chain uses TRBV5-1 and TRBJ1-4, with D possibly being TRBD1 (5 bases). The germline CDR1 and CDR2 sequences are SGHRS and YFSETQ. This CDR3 is 14 amino acids long. CDR3 bases: TGCGCCAGCAGCTTGGCAGGGACTAATGATAAACTGTTTTTT. As protein: CASSLAGTNDKLFF.

CDR3 sequence reads: CASNGLAGGGETQYF. The CDR3 DNA follows: TGCGCCAGCAATGGACTAGCGGGGGGCGGAGAGACCCAGTACTTC. V and J are TRBV5-1 and TRBJ2-5; 14 bases are shared with TRBD2. This CDR3 is built from 15 residues. J gave up 4 bases and V 6 bases, and 5 bases lay outside the gene matches. Looked up from germline, CDR1 is SGHRS and CDR2 is YFSETQ.

This chain uses TRBV30 with TRBJ2-3; 7 bases are shared with TRBD1. With 5 bases clipped from V and 6 bases from J, the junction kept 14 bases outside the gene matches. Germline CDR1 GTSNPN, CDR2 SVGIG (reference sequence). CDR3 length: 15 amino acids. CDR3 residues: CAWQGGRGRSDTQYF. The CDR3 DNA is TGTGCCTGGCAAGGGGGCAGGGGAAGGTCGGATACGCAGTATTTT.

This rearrangement joins TRBV2 to TRBJ1-5, with TRBD1 matching over 7 bases. With 6 bases clipped from V and 0 bases from J, the junction kept 5 bases outside the gene matches. The CDR3 runs 15 residues. Per germline, CDR1 SNHLY and CDR2 FYNNEI. The CDR3 protein is CASRDRPFSNQPQHF. CDR3 sequence (DNA): TGTGCCAGCAGGGACAGGCCGTTTAGCAATCAGCCCCAGCATTTT.

The chain joins TRBV19 to TRBJ1-1, with TRBD1 as a possible D gene (6 bases). This CDR3 region has 16 residues. V lost 6 bases to trimming and J lost 4 bases, with 21 bases between them. Germline V lookup: CDR1 LNHDA, CDR2 SQIVND (reference sequence). Here the CDR3 DNA reads TGTGCCAGTAGCAGGGGCCGTGGGGTCAGCGGCACTGAAGCTTTCTTT. It encodes CASSRGRGVSGTEAFF.

The rearrangement links TRBV5-1 to TRBJ1-6; 10 nucleotides match TRBD1. The V gene's germline CDR1 is SGHRS and CDR2 YFSETQ. J lost 12 bases, V lost 4 bases, and 4 bases had no gene match. The CDR3 contains 13 residues. The CDR3 here is CASSRTGGQPLHF. In DNA, the CDR3 is TGCGCCAGCAGCCGGACAGGGGGTCAACCCCTCCACTTT.

DNA for the CDR3: TGCGCCAGCAGCTTGTTAAGCAATCAGCCCCAGCATTTT. Encoded protein: CASSLLSNQPQHF. This chain connects TRBV5-1 to TRBJ1-5, with D hard to call. This CDR3 spans 13 amino acids. V gave up 1 base and J gave up 1 base, with 3 bases separating them. Germline assignment: CDR1 SGHRS and CDR2 YFSETQ.

V is TRBV9 and J is TRBJ1-2, with TRBD1 identical over 12 bases. The junction had 11 bases not matched to a gene; V was cut back by 0 bases and J by 5 bases. The germline gives CDR1 SGDLS, CDR2 YYNGEE. The CDR3 spans 18 residues. Here the CDR3 DNA reads TGTGCCAGCAGCGTAGATCCTGTAGGGACAGGGGGCGGTTATGGCTACACCTTC. Translated, it gives CASSVDPVGTGGGYGYTF.

V gene TRBV29-1 combines with J gene TRBJ1-1, with unresolved D. This CDR3 region has 14 residues. From germline, CDR1 is SQVTM and CDR2 ANQGSEA. Trimming removed 2 bases at V and 2 bases at J, with 12 bases between. The CDR3 reads CSVEKEFTNTEAFF. The DNA of the CDR3 is TGCAGCGTTGAAAAGGAGTTCACTAACACTGAAGCTTTCTTT. The entire variable domain, with the rest obtained from reference TRBV29-1 and TRBJ1-1, is as follows: SAVISQKPSRDICQRGTSLTIQCQVDSQVTMMFWYRQQPGQSLTLIATANQGSEATYESGFVIDKFPISRPNLTFSTLTVSNMSPEDSSIYLCSVEKEFTNTEAFFGQGTRLTVV.

This clone was found a few times. This chain connects TRBV4-3 to TRBJ1-4; 7 nucleotides agree with TRBD1. CDR3 length: 14 residues. V shed 5 bases, J shed 5 bases, and the junction held 5 bases outside the gene matches. Germline V gene lookup returns CDR1 LGHNA and CDR2 YSLEER. Here the CDR3 DNA reads TGCGCCAGCAGCAACAGGGGTGGGAATGAAAAACTGTTTTTT. Protein product: CASSNRGGNEKLFF.

V gene TRBV4-3 combines with J gene TRBJ1-1; 7 bases map to TRBD1. Losses at the gene ends were 3 bases for V and 3 bases for J; bases not matched to a gene: 7. Germline V lookup: CDR1 LGHNA, CDR2 YSLEER. The CDR3 has 15 amino acids. CDR3 sequence: CASSQRQGLDTEAFF. The CDR3 bases are TGCGCCAGCAGCCAGAGACAGGGCCTGGACACTGAAGCTTTCTTT.